This T cell receptor (beta chain) appears in the sequencing data of a study of CD8 T cells in ankylosing spondylitis. Study-wide points: Prior work had noted some motif variants in reactive arthritis blood and synovial fluid. The authors reported significant enrichment of disease-linked clones in matched ankylosing spondylitis synovial fluid.

This clonotype has ten or more counts. What it recognizes is unknown. Germline trimming cut 7 bases from V and 6 bases from J; bases unmatched to any gene: 12. There are 14 residues in the CDR3. Germline values: CDR1 SQVTM, CDR2 ANQGSEA. A quantitative 5'-RACE method, one with molecular barcodes, was used to make TCR beta libraries. A single record per CDR3 protein comes from TCRdb applying MiXCR to the 5' RACE reads. The sample carries roughly 100,000 distinct CDR3 sequences, about 8.6% recorded once. Sample: blood, either unsorted or a sorted T cell fraction (not recorded which). This clonotype was sampled from a male donor with ankylosing spondylitis or in good health (not recorded which). V and J are TRBV29-1 and TRBJ2-7, with 10 bases that match TRBD1. The CDR3 DNA follows: TGCAGCGCCTCGGACAGGGGGTTCTCGAGCGAGCAGTACTTC. Its protein product is CSASDRGFSSEQYF.